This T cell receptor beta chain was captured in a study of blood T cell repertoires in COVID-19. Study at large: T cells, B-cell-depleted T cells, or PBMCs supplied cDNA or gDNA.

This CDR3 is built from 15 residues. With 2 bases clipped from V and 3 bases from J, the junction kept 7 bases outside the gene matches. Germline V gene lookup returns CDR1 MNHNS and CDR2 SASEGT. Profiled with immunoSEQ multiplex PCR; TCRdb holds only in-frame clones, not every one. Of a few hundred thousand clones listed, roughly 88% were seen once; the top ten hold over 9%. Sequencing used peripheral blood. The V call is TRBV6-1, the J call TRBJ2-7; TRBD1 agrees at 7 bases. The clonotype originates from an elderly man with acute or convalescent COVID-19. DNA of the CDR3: TGTGCCAGCAGTGAAAGACAGGGCTTAATCTACGAGCAGTACTTC. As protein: CASSERQGLIYEQYF.